Presented here are 29 T cell receptor beta chains from one specimen sequenced in a study of cytomegalovirus exposure and HLA in healthy donors. The PCR was carried out with 60 Vbeta primers and 13 Jbeta primers. Profiled with immunoSEQ multiplex PCR; TCRdb holds only in-frame clones, not every one. Of about 160,000 clones in the sample, around 79% are singletons; the top ten hold around 6.3%. The specimen sequenced was PBMCs. The receptors were sampled from a man aged 45-65 years in good health and CMV-seropositive.

This chain uses TRBV10-3 with TRBJ2-7; 10 nucleotides match TRBD2. The V and J ends lost 4 bases and 4 bases, in that order; junction bases with no gene match: 1. The CDR3 consists of 13 residues. Germline values: CDR1 ENHRY, CDR2 SYGVKD. DNA for the CDR3: TGTGCCATCAGTGGGACTAGCGGTTACGAGCAGTACTTC. This encodes CAISGTSGYEQYF.

This clone was seen only once. The rearrangement joins TRBV5-4 to TRBJ2-1, with 9 nucleotides matching TRBD1. This CDR3 has 13 amino acids. CDR1 is SGHNT, CDR2 YYREEE, per germline (reference sequence). Trimming cost V 3 bases and J 8 bases; bases outside gene matches: 3. The CDR3 DNA follows: TGTGCCAGCAGCTCACAGGGGGCATATGAGCAGTTCTTC. Translating it yields CASSSQGAYEQFF.

The chain combines TRBV2 with TRBJ2-7, with TRBD2 matching over 8 bases. Per germline, CDR1 SNHLY and CDR2 FYNNEI. The CDR3 loop spans 13 amino acids. V was pared by 1 base and J by 6 bases, with 2 bases of the junction left unmatched. This CDR3 is CASSEGLAFEQYF. The CDR3 DNA is TGTGCCAGCAGTGAAGGACTAGCGTTCGAGCAGTACTTC.

The rearrangement uses TRBV9 and TRBJ2-7, with D possibly TRBD2 on 6 matching bases. V was pared by 1 base and J by 2 bases, with 13 bases between. The CDR3 is made up of 15 amino acids. Per the germline V gene, CDR1 is SGDLS and CDR2 is YYNGEE. For the CDR3, the DNA is TGTGCCAGCAGCGTATCGGGGCGGGAAACCTACGAGCAGTACTTC. This gives the protein CASSVSGRETYEQYF.

Only a few counts were recorded for this clone. The chain combines TRBV14 with TRBJ2-3; 10 bases agree with TRBD2. V lost 0 bases and J lost 3; bases outside the gene matches: 27. The CDR3 length is 24 residues. Germline assignment: CDR1 SGHDN and CDR2 FVKESK. The CDR3 DNA is TGTGCCAGCAGCCAAGATTTTGCTTGGGTAACTAGCGGGAAAGTGTGGGCAGGGACAGATACGCAGTATTTT. It encodes CASSQDFAWVTSGKVWAGTDTQYF.

As regards this clone: The same CDR3 can be traced to other DNA sequences in this sample. V usage is TRBV20-1 and J usage is TRBJ1-2; D ambiguous. The CDR3 consists of 10 residues. Germline CDR1 is DFQATT and CDR2 is SNEGSKA (reference sequence). The ends were cut back, 3 bases at V and 10 bases at J, with 9 bases in the middle. CDR3 DNA sequence: TGCAGTGCTAGGTCCCCTACCTACACCTTC. The encoded protein is CSARSPTYTF.

V is TRBV10-1 and J is TRBJ2-3; 11 bases map to TRBD2. After removal of 6 bases from V and 3 bases from J, the junction contained 8 bases not matched to a gene. CDR1 and CDR2 from the germline V gene are WNHNN and SYGVQD (reference sequence). The CDR3 is 16 residues long. For the CDR3, the DNA is TGCGCCAGCAGCCACTCTAGCGGGAGGTTAACAGATACGCAGTATTTT. Translated: CASSHSSGRLTDTQYF.

This rearrangement joins TRBV7-3 to TRBJ2-1; TRBD2 matches at 8 bases. The CDR3 extends over 16 amino acids. V shed 1 base and J 7 bases; nucleotides not matched to a gene: 9. Germline V CDR1 and CDR2: SGHTA, FQGTGA. In DNA, the CDR3 is TGTGCCAGCAGCTTAAGACCCAGCGGGAGTGCTAATGAGCAGTTCTTC. Translated: CASSLRPSGSANEQFF. Looking up the rest from reference TRBV7-3 and TRBJ2-1 gives the full variable domain: GAGVSQTPSNKVTEKGKYVELRCDPISGHTALYWYRQSLGQGPEFLIYFQGTGAADDSGLPNDRFFAVRPEGSVSTLKIQRTERGDSAVYLCASSLRPSGSANEQFFGPGTRLTVL.

The rearrangement links TRBV5-1 to TRBJ1-1; maybe TRBD1 (6 bases). This CDR3 is 16 amino acids long. Germline values: CDR1 SGHRS, CDR2 YFSETQ. V was pared by 4 bases and J by 4 bases, with 20 bases between. For the CDR3, the DNA is TGCGCCAGCAGCAGCGGAATACAGGGCGTTGGCACTGAAGCTTTCTTT. Its translation is CASSSGIQGVGTEAFF.

The sample holds one count of this clone. This chain uses TRBV7-9 with TRBJ2-5; D possibly corresponds to TRBD2 (5 bases). The germline gives CDR1 SEHNR, CDR2 FQNEAQ (reference sequence). The length of the CDR3 is 15 residues. With 4 bases removed from V and 2 bases from J, the gap between germline ends came to 14 bases. The CDR3 DNA sequence: TGTGCCAGCAGCTCCGGGGTGAGGGTACAAGAGACCCAGTACTTC. Translation gives CASSSGVRVQETQYF.

V and J are TRBV19 and TRBJ2-3, with 9 bases fitting TRBD1. V was clipped by 4 bases and J by 4 bases; unmatched bases: 6. CDR3 length: 15 amino acids. Germline-derived CDR1 and CDR2 are LNHDA and SQIVND (reference sequence). CDR3 loop: CASSNRQGGADTQYF. CDR3 in DNA: TGTGCCAGTAGTAACCGACAGGGGGGAGCAGATACGCAGTATTTT.

The chain employs TRBV10-3 and TRBJ1-4, with D unresolved. The V end lost 2 bases, the J end lost 0 bases, and 16 bases lay between the germline ends. Germline V gene sequence: CDR1 ENHRY, CDR2 SYGVKD. There are 18 residues in the CDR3. The chain's CDR3 is CAISERRGSGPTNEKLFF. The CDR3 bases are TGTGCCATCAGTGAGAGGCGGGGATCCGGGCCAACTAATGAAAAACTGTTTTTT.

The chain recombines TRBV28 with TRBJ1-3, with TRBD1 matching over 10 bases. The CDR3 is made up of 20 amino acids. Germline V gene sequence: CDR1 MDHEN, CDR2 SYDVKM. V shed 5 bases and J 0 bases; nucleotides not matched to a gene: 16. The CDR3 sequence is CASSPLDPGQGITSGNTIYF. CDR3 bases: TGTGCCAGCAGTCCCCTCGACCCGGGACAGGGGATTACCTCTGGAAACACCATATATTTT. The variable domain in full, with the rest retrieved from reference TRBV28 and TRBJ1-3, is DVKVTQSSRYLVKRTGEKVFLECVQDMDHENMFWYRQDPGLGLRLIYFSYDVKMKEKGDIPEGYSVSREKKERFSLILESASTNQTSMYLCASSPLDPGQGITSGNTIYFGEGSWLTVV.

The table lists this clone with a count of one. This chain connects TRBV7-3 to TRBJ2-3, with TRBD2 identical over 7 bases. V was clipped by 4 bases and J by 1 base; unmatched bases: 20. Germline values: CDR1 SGHTA, CDR2 FQGTGA. CDR3 length: 20 residues. This CDR3 is CASSSPLASGSPDGTDTQYF. The CDR3 DNA is TGTGCCAGCAGCTCCCCCTTGGCTAGCGGAAGCCCAGACGGCACAGATACGCAGTATTTT.

CDR3 DNA sequence: TGTGCCAGCACCCAGGGACCGGGACAGGTGTATAATGAGCAGTTCTTC. Translation: CASTQGPGQVYNEQFF. The chain recombines TRBV28 with TRBJ2-1; 8 bases map to TRBD1. Germline V CDR1 and CDR2: MDHEN, SYDVKM. The CDR3 covers 16 residues. Trimming at V came to 7 bases and at J to 7 bases, leaving 15 bases not matched to a gene.

The CDR3 nucleotides read TGTGCCTGGGGGAAAAGACAGGGACACACCATATATTTT. The encoded protein is CAWGKRQGHTIYF. J is TRBJ1-3 and V is TRBV30; 7 bases are shared with TRBD1. Germline V CDR1 and CDR2: GTSNPN, SVGIG (reference sequence). Trimming removed 5 bases from V and 8 bases from J; junction bases left unmatched: 9. CDR3 length equals 13 residues.

The J gene is TRBJ1-1, the V gene TRBV18; the match to TRBD1 covers 7 bases. Germline V CDR1 and CDR2: KGHSH, LQKENI. The CDR3 has 15 residues. Trimming at V came to 3 bases and at J to 6 bases, leaving 10 bases not matched to a gene. The CDR3 DNA is TGTGCCAGCTCACCCCGGGACAGCGAGGGTTCTGAAGCTTTCTTT. Its protein product is CASSPRDSEGSEAFF. The variable domain in full, with the rest retrieved from reference TRBV18 and TRBJ1-1, is NAGVMQNPRHLVRRRGQEARLRCSPMKGHSHVYWYRQLPEEGLKFMVYLQKENIIDESGMPKERFSAEFPKEGPSILRIQQVVRGDSAAYFCASSPRDSEGSEAFFGQGTRLTVV.

The rearrangement links TRBV28 to TRBJ2-7, with D possibly being TRBD1 (5 bases). V lost 1 base, J lost 4 bases, and 14 bases lay in between. Germline loops: CDR1 MDHEN, CDR2 SYDVKM. The length of the CDR3 is 15 residues. Here the CDR3 reads CASSLSLGRGYEQYF. CDR3 DNA sequence: TGTGCCAGCAGTTTATCCCTTGGAAGGGGATACGAGCAGTACTTC. Combining the CDR3 with reference TRBV28 and TRBJ2-7 gives the whole variable domain DVKVTQSSRYLVKRTGEKVFLECVQDMDHENMFWYRQDPGLGLRLIYFSYDVKMKEKGDIPEGYSVSREKKERFSLILESASTNQTSMYLCASSLSLGRGYEQYFGPGTRLTVT.

The CDR3 DNA is TGTGCCAGCAGCCTTACAGGGGGCGCCTTCTACGAGCAGTACTTC. Encoded protein: CASSLTGGAFYEQYF. This chain uses TRBV11-2 with TRBJ2-7, with TRBD1 matching 9 bases. The germline V gene has CDR1 SGHAT and CDR2 FQNNGV. CDR3 length: 15 residues. V shed 5 bases and J 3 bases; nucleotides not matched to a gene: 8.

The rearrangement joins TRBV2 to TRBJ2-2; TRBD1 is a possible D gene (6 bases). The length of the CDR3 is 14 residues. Germline V gene data show CDR1 as SNHLY and CDR2 as FYNNEI. V was trimmed by 6 bases and J by 4 bases, leaving 12 bases between them. CDR3 DNA sequence: TGTGCCAGCAGGGGACACCCGAGCACCGGGGAGCTGTTTTTT. It translates to CASRGHPSTGELFF.

The chain uses TRBV11-2 and TRBJ1-4; TRBD1 matches at 11 bases. The CDR3 runs to 15 residues. Germline V gene lookup returns CDR1 SGHAT and CDR2 FQNNGV. The trim removed 5 bases at V and 7 bases at J, leaving 6 bases unmatched. CDR3 nucleotides: TGTGCCAGCAGCCCTCGGGGACAGGGGGGTGAAAAACTGTTTTTT. It specifies CASSPRGQGGEKLFF. The full variable domain, rest sourced from reference TRBV11-2 and TRBJ1-4, is EAGVAQSPRYKIIEKRQSVAFWCNPISGHATLYWYQQILGQGPKLLIQFQNNGVVDDSQLPKDRFSAERLKGVDSTLKIQPAKLEDSAVYLCASSPRGQGGEKLFFGSGTQLSVL.

This clone appeared a single time. This rearrangement joins TRBV11-2 to TRBJ2-3; 7 bases agree with TRBD1. Losses at the gene ends were 5 bases for V and 0 bases for J; bases not matched to a gene: 5. This CDR3 has 15 amino acids. Germline values: CDR1 SGHAT, CDR2 FQNNGV. The CDR3 sequence is CASSQGQLSTDTQYF. In DNA form, the CDR3 reads TGTGCCAGCAGCCAGGGACAGCTAAGCACAGATACGCAGTATTTT. Based on the CDR3 plus reference TRBV11-2 and TRBJ2-3, the full variable domain is EAGVAQSPRYKIIEKRQSVAFWCNPISGHATLYWYQQILGQGPKLLIQFQNNGVVDDSQLPKDRFSAERLKGVDSTLKIQPAKLEDSAVYLCASSQGQLSTDTQYFGPGTRLTVL.

The chain joins TRBV5-6 to TRBJ2-1; 8 positions match TRBD2. This CDR3 contains 16 residues. The V segment lost 4 bases and the J segment 0 bases; nucleotides outside the gene matches: 6. CDR1 and CDR2 (germline): SGHDT, YYEEEE. The CDR3: CASSRSGESSYNEQFF. Here the CDR3 DNA reads TGTGCCAGCAGCCGTAGCGGGGAGAGCTCCTACAATGAGCAGTTCTTC.

V and J are TRBV30 and TRBJ1-4; D might be TRBD1 (5 bases). This CDR3 region has 19 residues. Per the germline V gene, CDR1 is GTSNPN and CDR2 is SVGIG (reference sequence). V lost 3 bases to trimming and J lost 3 bases, with 26 bases between them. CDR3 amino acids: CAWRPRPPYGGVPNEKLFF. The CDR3 nucleotides read TGTGCCTGGAGGCCAAGGCCGCCTTACGGGGGGGTTCCTAATGAAAAACTGTTTTTT.

This chain connects TRBV7-3 to TRBJ2-1; 7 nucleotides match TRBD1. The germline V gene has CDR1 SGHTA and CDR2 FQGTGA. Trimming removed 4 bases from V and 5 bases from J; junction bases left unmatched: 8. The CDR3 is made up of 15 amino acids. Here the CDR3 reads CASSSPGTENNEQFF. The DNA of the CDR3 is TGTGCCAGCAGCTCCCCCGGGACAGAGAACAATGAGCAGTTCTTC.

This clone was picked up many times. Possible read error: a much larger clone is one base away. The chain couples TRBV11-2 to TRBJ2-7; D not certain. This CDR3 comprises 11 residues. The germline V and J ends were trimmed by 1 base and 6 bases, with 4 bases remaining between them. CDR1 SGHAT and CDR2 FQNNGV come from the germline V gene. For the CDR3, the DNA is TGTGCCAGCAGCTTAGTCTCCGAGCAGTACTTC. This encodes CASSLVSEQYF. The entire variable domain, with the rest obtained from reference TRBV11-2 and TRBJ2-7, is as follows: EAGVAQSPRYKIIEKRQSVAFWCNPISGHATLYWYQQILGQGPKLLIQFQNNGVVDDSQLPKDRFSAERLKGVDSTLKIQPAKLEDSAVYLCASSLVSEQYFGPGTRLTVT.

The J gene is TRBJ2-5, the V gene TRBV5-1; TRBD1 matches at 9 bases. The CDR3 covers 14 residues. Germline loops: CDR1 SGHRS, CDR2 YFSETQ. Trimming removed 4 bases from V and 5 bases from J; junction bases left unmatched: 6. The CDR3, as DNA: TGCGCCAGCAGCGGCGGGACAGGGTGGGAGACCCAGTACTTC. Amino acid sequence: CASSGGTGWETQYF.

The CDR3 DNA is TGTGCCAGCAGCTTGCCGGGCATGGGGGAGGGCTACGAGCAGTACTTC. Protein product: CASSLPGMGEGYEQYF. The chain joins TRBV5-4 to TRBJ2-7; 7 bases fit TRBD2. The CDR3 is 16 residues long. Trimming at V came to 1 base and at J to 3 bases, leaving 10 bases not matched to a gene. CDR1 is SGHNT and CDR2 is YYREEE in the germline V gene (reference sequence).

The chain is built from TRBV6-6 and TRBJ1-5; maybe TRBD1 (6 bases). The CDR3 extends over 15 amino acids. V gave up 6 bases and J gave up 0 bases, with 12 bases separating them. Looked up from germline, CDR1 is MNHNY and CDR2 is SVGAGI (reference sequence). CDR3 DNA: TGTGCCAGCAGCACCGGACAGTCTAGCAATCAGCCCCAGCATTTT. Amino acids: CASSTGQSSNQPQHF.